The next 4 T cell receptor beta chains were all read from a single sample in a study of T cells in Graves' hyperthyroidism and ophthalmopathy. Amplified TCR beta CDR3 regions derived from RNA transcripts. During a first-round RT-PCR of the TCR CDR3, the HTBI primer set was used. TCRdb reprocessed the multiplex PCR reads with MiXCR, giving one entry per CDR3 protein. The table has 600,000 to 750,000 distinct CDR3 sequences, 17% seen once. Sequences were obtained from blood. The source is a man aged 50-59 years with Graves' hyperthyroidism.

At least ten counts were recorded for this clonotype. The chain joins TRBV3-1 to TRBJ2-1; D is perhaps TRBD1 (6 bases). Trimming took off 7 bases at V and 6 bases at J, with 19 bases between the two ends. The CDR3 has 15 residues. The germline V gene encodes CDR1 LGHDT and CDR2 YNNKEL (reference sequence). The CDR3 DNA reads TGTGCCAGCACCCAGGGGCTATACGGCGTCAATGAGCAGTTCTTC. Translated, it gives CASTQGLYGVNEQFF.

The chain couples TRBV7-9 to TRBJ2-7; the D is unclear. V lost 0 bases and J lost 2, with 11 bases in between. The CDR3 extends over 15 amino acids. In germline, CDR1 is SEHNR, CDR2 FQNEAQ (reference sequence). This CDR3 is CASSLARLAPYEQYF. DNA of the CDR3: TGTGCCAGCAGCTTAGCCAGACTTGCCCCCTACGAGCAGTACTTC. The full variable domain, rest sourced from reference TRBV7-9 and TRBJ2-7, is DTGVSQNPRHKITKRGQNVTFRCDPISEHNRLYWYRQTLGQGPEFLTYFQNEAQLEKSRLLSDRFSAERPKGSFSTLEIQRTEQGDSAMYLCASSLARLAPYEQYFGPGTRLTVT.

This clonotype was recorded many times. This chain uses TRBV10-1 with TRBJ2-3, with D tentatively TRBD1 or TRBD2 (5 bases each). Trimming removed 4 bases from V and 5 bases from J, with 13 bases in between. Germline V gene sequence: CDR1 WNHNN, CDR2 SYGVQD (reference sequence). There are 14 residues in the CDR3. The CDR3 here is CASSVGLGGDTQYF. The CDR3 nucleotides read TGCGCCAGCAGTGTCGGCCTTGGGGGAGATACGCAGTATTTT.

This clonotype was recorded only once. The V gene is TRBV20-1, the J gene TRBJ1-5; no reliable D call. The CDR3 totals 16 residues. V lost 0 bases and J lost 4, with 16 bases in between. Germline loops: CDR1 DFQATT, CDR2 SNEGSKA (reference sequence). CDR3 DNA: TGCAGTGCTAGAGATCTTTTAGCACAGCTTAATCAGCCCCAGCATTTT. This gives the protein CSARDLLAQLNQPQHF.